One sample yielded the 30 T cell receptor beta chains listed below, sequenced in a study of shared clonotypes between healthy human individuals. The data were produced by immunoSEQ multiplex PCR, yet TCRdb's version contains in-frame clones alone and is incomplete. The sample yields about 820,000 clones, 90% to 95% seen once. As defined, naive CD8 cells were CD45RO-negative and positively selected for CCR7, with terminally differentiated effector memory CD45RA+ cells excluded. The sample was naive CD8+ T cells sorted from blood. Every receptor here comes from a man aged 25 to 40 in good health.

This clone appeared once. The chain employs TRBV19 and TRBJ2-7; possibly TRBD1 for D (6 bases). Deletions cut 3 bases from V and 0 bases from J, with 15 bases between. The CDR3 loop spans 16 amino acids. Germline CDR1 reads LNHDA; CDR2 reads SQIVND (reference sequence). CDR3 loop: CASSIMAGDLSYEQYF. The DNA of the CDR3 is TGTGCCAGTAGTATTATGGCAGGGGACCTCTCCTACGAGCAGTACTTC.

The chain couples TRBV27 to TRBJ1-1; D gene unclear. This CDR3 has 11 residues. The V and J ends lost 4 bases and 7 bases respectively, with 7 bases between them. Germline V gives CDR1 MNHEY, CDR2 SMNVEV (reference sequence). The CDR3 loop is CASSSSHEAFF. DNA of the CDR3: TGTGCCAGCAGTTCAAGCCATGAAGCTTTCTTT.

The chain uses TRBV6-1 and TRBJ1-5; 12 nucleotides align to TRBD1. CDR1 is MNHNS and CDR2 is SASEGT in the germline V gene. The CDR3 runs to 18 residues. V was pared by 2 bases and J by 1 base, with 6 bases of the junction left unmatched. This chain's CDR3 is CASSETRDRGHSNQPQHF. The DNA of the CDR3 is TGTGCCAGCAGTGAAACTCGGGACAGGGGGCACAGCAATCAGCCCCAGCATTTT.

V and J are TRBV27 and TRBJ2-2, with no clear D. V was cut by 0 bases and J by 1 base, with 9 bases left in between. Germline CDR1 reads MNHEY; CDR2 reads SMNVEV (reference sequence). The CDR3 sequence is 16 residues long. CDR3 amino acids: CASSLSPTMNTGELFF. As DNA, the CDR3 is TGTGCCAGCAGTTTATCTCCGACAATGAACACCGGGGAGCTGTTTTTT.

In DNA form, the CDR3 reads TGTGCCAGCAGCGCGAGTACCTACGAGCAGTACTTC. Translation: CASSASTYEQYF. The chain employs TRBV7-9 and TRBJ2-7; D unclear. CDR3 length: 12 amino acids. Trimming stripped 5 bases from V and 2 bases from J, with 7 bases between. Per the germline V gene, CDR1 is SEHNR and CDR2 is FQNEAQ (reference sequence).

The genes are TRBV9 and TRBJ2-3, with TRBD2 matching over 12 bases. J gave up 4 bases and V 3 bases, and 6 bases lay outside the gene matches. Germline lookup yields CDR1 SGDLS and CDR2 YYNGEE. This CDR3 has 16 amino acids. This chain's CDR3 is CASSDETSGSPDTQYF. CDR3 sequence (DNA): TGTGCCAGCAGCGATGAGACTAGCGGGAGTCCAGATACGCAGTATTTT.

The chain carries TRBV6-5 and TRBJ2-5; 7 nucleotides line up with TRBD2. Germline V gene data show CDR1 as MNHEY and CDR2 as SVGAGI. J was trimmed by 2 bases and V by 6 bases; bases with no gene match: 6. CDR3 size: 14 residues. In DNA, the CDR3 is TGTGCCAGCAGCCCTTTGGGAGGGCAAGAGACCCAGTACTTC. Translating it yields CASSPLGGQETQYF.

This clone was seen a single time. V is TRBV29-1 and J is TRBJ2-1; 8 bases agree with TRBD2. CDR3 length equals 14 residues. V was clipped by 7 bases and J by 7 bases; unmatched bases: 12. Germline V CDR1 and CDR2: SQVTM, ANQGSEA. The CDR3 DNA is TGCAGCGCCACGGGGGGGGGCTATGAGAATGAGCAGTTCTTC. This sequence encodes CSATGGGYENEQFF.

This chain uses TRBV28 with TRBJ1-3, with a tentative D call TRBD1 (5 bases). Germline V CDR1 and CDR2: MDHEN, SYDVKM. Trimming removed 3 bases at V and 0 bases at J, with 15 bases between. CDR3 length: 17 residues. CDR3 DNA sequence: TGTGCCAGCAGTTTGGGGGTCGGCAGAACCTCTGGAAACACCATATATTTT. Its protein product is CASSLGVGRTSGNTIYF.

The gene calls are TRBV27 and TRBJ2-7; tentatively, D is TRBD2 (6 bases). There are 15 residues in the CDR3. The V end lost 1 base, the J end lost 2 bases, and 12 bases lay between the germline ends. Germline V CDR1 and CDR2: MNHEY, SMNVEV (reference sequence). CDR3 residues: CASSLYGGKAYEQYF. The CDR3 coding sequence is TGTGCCAGCAGTTTATATGGCGGGAAAGCCTACGAGCAGTACTTC.

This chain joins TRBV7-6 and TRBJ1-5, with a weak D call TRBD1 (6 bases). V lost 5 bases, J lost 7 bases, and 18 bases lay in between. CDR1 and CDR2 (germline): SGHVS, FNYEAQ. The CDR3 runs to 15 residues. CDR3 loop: CASSPRIGGNQPQHF. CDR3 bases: TGTGCCAGCAGCCCAAGAATAGGGGGTAACCAGCCCCAGCATTTT.

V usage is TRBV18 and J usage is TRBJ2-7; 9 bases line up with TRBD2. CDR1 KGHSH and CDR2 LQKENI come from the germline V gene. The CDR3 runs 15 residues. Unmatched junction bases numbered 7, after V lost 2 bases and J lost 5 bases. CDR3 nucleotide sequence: TGTGCCAGCTCACCAGCGGGAGGGCCGGTCCACGAGCAGTACTTC. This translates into CASSPAGGPVHEQYF.

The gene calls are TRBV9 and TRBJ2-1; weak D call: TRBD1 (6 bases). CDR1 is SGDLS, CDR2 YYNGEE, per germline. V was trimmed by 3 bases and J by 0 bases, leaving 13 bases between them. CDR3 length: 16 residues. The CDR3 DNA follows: TGTGCCAGCAGCGCACGACAGGCGAGCTCCTACAATGAGCAGTTCTTC. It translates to CASSARQASSYNEQFF.

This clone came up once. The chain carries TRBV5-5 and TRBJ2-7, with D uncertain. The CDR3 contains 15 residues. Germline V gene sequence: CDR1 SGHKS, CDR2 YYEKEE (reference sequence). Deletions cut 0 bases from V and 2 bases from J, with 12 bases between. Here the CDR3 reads CASSLALGTAYEQYF. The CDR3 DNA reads TGTGCCAGCAGCTTGGCGCTGGGAACGGCCTACGAGCAGTACTTC.

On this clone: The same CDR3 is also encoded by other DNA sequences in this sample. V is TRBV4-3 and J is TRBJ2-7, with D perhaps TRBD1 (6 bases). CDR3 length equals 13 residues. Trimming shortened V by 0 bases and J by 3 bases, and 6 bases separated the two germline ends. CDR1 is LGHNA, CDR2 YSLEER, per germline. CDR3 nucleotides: TGCGCCAGCAGCCAAGACAGGGGCTACGAGCAGTACTTC. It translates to CASSQDRGYEQYF.

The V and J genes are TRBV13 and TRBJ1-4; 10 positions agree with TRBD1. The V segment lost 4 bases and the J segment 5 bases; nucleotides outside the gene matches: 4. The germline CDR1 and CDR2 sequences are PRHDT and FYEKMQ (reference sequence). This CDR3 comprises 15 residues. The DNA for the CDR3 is TGTGCCAGCAGCTCGACGGGACAGGGGAATGAAAAACTGTTTTTT. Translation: CASSSTGQGNEKLFF. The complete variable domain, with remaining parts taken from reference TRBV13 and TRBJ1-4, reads AAGVIQSPRHLIKEKRETATLKCYPIPRHDTVYWYQQGPGQDPQFLISFYEKMQSDKGSIPDRFSAQQFSDYHSELNMSSLELGDSALYFCASSSTGQGNEKLFFGSGTQLSVL.

The CDR3 spells CASSDRPGVLYEQYF. CDR3 sequence (DNA): TGCGCCAGCAGTGACCGTCCGGGAGTGTTATACGAGCAGTACTTC. This chain links TRBV10-1 with TRBJ2-7, with D tentatively TRBD2 (6 bases). CDR3 length equals 15 residues. V dropped 3 bases and J dropped 4 bases, with 16 bases sitting between them. CDR1 is WNHNN and CDR2 is SYGVQD in the germline V gene (reference sequence).

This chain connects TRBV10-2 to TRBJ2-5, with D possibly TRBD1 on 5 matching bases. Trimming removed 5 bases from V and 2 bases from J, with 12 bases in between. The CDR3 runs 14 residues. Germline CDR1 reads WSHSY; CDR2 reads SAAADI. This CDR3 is CASSMDTKQETQYF. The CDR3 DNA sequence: TGCGCCAGCAGTATGGACACAAAACAAGAGACCCAGTACTTC.

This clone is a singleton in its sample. CDR3 loop: CASSKGGAYNEQFF. As DNA, the CDR3 is TGTGCCAGCAGCAAGGGGGGCGCCTACAATGAGCAGTTCTTC. The genes are TRBV7-8 and TRBJ2-1; possibly TRBD1 or TRBD2 for D (6 bases each). The CDR3 runs 14 residues. Germline-derived CDR1 and CDR2 are SGHVS and FQNEAQ. V was clipped by 5 bases and J by 2 bases, with 10 bases between them.

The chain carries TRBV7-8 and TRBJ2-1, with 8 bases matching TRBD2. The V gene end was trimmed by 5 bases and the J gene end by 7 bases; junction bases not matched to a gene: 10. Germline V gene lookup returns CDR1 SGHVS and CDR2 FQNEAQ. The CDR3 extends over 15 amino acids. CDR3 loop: CASSPRTSRGNEQFF. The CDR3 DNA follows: TGTGCCAGCAGCCCTAGGACTAGCAGGGGAAATGAGCAGTTCTTC.

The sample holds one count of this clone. The CDR3 loop is CASSSPGGPRAYEQYF. As DNA, the CDR3 is TGTGCCAGCAGTTCCCCAGGGGGGCCAAGAGCCTACGAGCAGTACTTC. The chain joins TRBV27 to TRBJ2-7, with D perhaps TRBD1 (7 bases). This CDR3 spans 16 amino acids. CDR1 is MNHEY and CDR2 is SMNVEV in the germline V gene (reference sequence). Deletions cut 4 bases from V and 2 bases from J, with 18 bases between.

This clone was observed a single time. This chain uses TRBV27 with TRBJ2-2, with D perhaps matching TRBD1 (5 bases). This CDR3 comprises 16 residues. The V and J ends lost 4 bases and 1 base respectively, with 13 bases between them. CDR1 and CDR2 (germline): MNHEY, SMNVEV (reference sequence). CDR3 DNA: TGTGCCAGCAGTTCTTTTGGACAACTGAACACCGGGGAGCTGTTTTTT. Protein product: CASSSFGQLNTGELFF.

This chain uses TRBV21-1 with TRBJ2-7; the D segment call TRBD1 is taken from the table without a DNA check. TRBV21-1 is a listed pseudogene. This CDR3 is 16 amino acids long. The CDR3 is CASSPIAGQGFRRQYF. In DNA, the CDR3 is TGTGCCAGCAGTCCAATCGCGGGACAGGGGTTCCGGAGGCAGTACTTC.

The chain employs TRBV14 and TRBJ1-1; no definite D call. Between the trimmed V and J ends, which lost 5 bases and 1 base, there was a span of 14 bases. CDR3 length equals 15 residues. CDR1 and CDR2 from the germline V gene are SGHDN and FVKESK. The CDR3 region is CASSATHGRNTEAFF. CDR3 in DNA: TGTGCCAGCAGCGCTACGCATGGCAGGAACACTGAAGCTTTCTTT.

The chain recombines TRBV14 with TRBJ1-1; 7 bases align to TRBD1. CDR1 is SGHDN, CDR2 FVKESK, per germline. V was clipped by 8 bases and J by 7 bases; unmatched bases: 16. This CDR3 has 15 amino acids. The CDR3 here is CASGPILTGLNEAFF. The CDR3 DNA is TGTGCCAGCGGACCCATCCTGACAGGGCTCAATGAAGCTTTCTTT.

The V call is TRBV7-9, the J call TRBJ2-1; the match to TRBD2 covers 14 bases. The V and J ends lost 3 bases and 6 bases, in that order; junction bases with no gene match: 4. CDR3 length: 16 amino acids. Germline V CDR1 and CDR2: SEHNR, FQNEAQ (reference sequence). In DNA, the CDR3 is TGTGCCAGCAGCTTCACCGGGACTAGCGGGAGCAATGAGCAGTTCTTC. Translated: CASSFTGTSGSNEQFF.

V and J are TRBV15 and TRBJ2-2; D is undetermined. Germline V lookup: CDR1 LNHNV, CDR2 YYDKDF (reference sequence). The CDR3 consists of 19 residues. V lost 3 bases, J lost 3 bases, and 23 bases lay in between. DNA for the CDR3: TGTGCCACCAGCAGCATCATTGGTGGGTCAAGCGAGGACACCGGGGAGCTGTTTTTT. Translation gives CATSSIIGGSSEDTGELFF. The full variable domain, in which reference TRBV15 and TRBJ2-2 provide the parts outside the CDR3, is DAMVIQNPRYQVTQFGKPVTLSCSQTLNHNVMYWYQQKSSQAPKLLFHYYDKDFNNEADTPDNFQSRRPNTSFCFLDIRSPGLGDTAMYLCATSSIIGGSSEDTGELFFGEGSRLTVL.

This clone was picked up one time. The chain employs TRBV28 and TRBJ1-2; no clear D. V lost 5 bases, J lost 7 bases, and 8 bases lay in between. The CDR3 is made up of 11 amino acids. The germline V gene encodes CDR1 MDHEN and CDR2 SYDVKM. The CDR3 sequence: CASSHGLGYTF. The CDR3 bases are TGTGCCAGCAGTCACGGGCTTGGCTACACCTTC.

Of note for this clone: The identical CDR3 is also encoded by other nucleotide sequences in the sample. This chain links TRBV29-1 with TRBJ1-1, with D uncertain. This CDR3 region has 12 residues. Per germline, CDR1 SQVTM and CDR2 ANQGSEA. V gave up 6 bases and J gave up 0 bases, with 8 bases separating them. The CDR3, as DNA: TGCAGCGTGAGACCAATGAACACTGAAGCTTTCTTT. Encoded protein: CSVRPMNTEAFF.

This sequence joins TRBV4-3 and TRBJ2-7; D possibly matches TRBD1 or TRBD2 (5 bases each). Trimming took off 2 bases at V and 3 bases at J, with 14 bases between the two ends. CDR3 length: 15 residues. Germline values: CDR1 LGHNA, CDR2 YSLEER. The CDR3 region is CASSQKRGAVYEQYF. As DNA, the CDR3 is TGCGCCAGCAGCCAAAAACGAGGGGCTGTCTACGAGCAGTACTTC.